This record concerns one T cell receptor beta chain sequence. The germline V and J ends were trimmed by 7 bases and 5 bases, with 11 bases remaining between them. Per germline, CDR1 MDHEN and CDR2 SYDVKM. The CDR3 consists of 12 residues. The data originate from a study of blood T cell repertoires in COVID-19. Across the study: In each case, the material was cDNA or gDNA derived from T cells, B-cell-depleted T cells, or PBMCs.

Original methodology: Nucleated cell number was recorded as an estimate derived from reference gene primer amplification. The assay was immunoSEQ multiplex PCR, and TCRdb's table has in-frame clones only and misses some. D and trimming were read from the DNA, whereas the V and J calls and clone size are those reported in that table. The sample lists 1,500 to 2,000 clones, around 69% occurring once. The sequence came from a man aged 70-80 years with active COVID-19. Specimen: peripheral blood. The chain is built from TRBV28 and TRBJ2-5; D is perhaps TRBD1 (6 bases). The CDR3 nucleotides are TGTGCCAGCAACAGGGTATTGGAGACCCAGTACTTC. It encodes CASNRVLETQYF.